This T cell receptor beta chain came from a study of cytomegalovirus exposure and HLA in healthy donors. The germline CDR1 and CDR2 sequences are SGHTA and FQGNSA. CDR3 length: 17 residues. V trimming: 1 base; J trimming: 1 base; junction bases outside the gene matches: 5. On this clone itself: The antigen is unknown.

Overall study findings and caveats: One variant, a missense change in DCLRE1C, was linked in a later analysis to TCR beta V- and J-gene trimming. Later work associated over 15,000 TCR beta sequences with HLA alleles at 0.05 false discovery rate.

PCR amplification relied on 60 Vbeta primers (plus 13 Jbeta primers). The method was immunoSEQ multiplex PCR; TCRdb's version includes in-frame clones alone and lacks a portion of them. The profile shows around 150,000 clones, around four fifths of them singletons. The source material was PBMCs. The chain couples TRBV7-2 to TRBJ2-4; 9 bases fit TRBD2. This sequence was found in a female donor in good health and CMV-seronegative. The CDR3 coding sequence is TGTGCCAGCAGCTTAGGCGGGGGGGCAAACGCCAAAAACATTCAGTACTTC. Amino acids: CASSLGGGANAKNIQYF.